This passage covers 8 T cell receptor beta chains from one sample sequenced in a study of blood T cells in healthy people across ages. Primed by a sample-barcoded 5' primer and a J-beta primer mix, a second PCR proceeded for 7 to 11 cycles. TCRdb recomputed calls from the 5' RACE reads with MiXCR, one row per CDR3 protein. The sample lists 1.5 million or so distinct CDR3 sequences; approximately 38% were seen once. The source material was blood. These receptors came from a woman aged 18-30 years in good health.

This clonotype was seen a handful of times. The chain combines TRBV27 with TRBJ1-2; TRBD1 matches at 9 bases. The junction had 13 bases not matched to a gene; V was cut back by 2 bases and J by 9 bases. This CDR3 is 16 amino acids long. CDR1 is MNHEY and CDR2 is SMNVEV in the germline V gene (reference sequence). CDR3 amino acids: CASSLKLPGQGGRYTF. CDR3 DNA: TGTGCCAGCAGTTTAAAACTCCCGGGACAGGGTGGCCGCTACACCTTC.

The chain joins TRBV12-3 or TRBV12-4 to TRBJ2-1; TRBD2 matches 15 bases. After removal of 5 bases from V and 3 bases from J, the junction contained 5 bases not matched to a gene. This CDR3 spans 17 amino acids. CDR3 coding DNA: TGTGCCAGCAGTCTCCGGACTAGCGGGGGGGACTACAATGAGCAGTTCTTC. Protein product: CASSLRTSGGDYNEQFF.

The CDR3 nucleotides read TGCAGTGCTAGTGGGTCTCAGGGGGAGCAGTTCTTC. This gives the protein CSASGSQGEQFF. This chain connects TRBV20-1 to TRBJ2-1, with a weak D call TRBD1 (6 bases). The germline V gene encodes CDR1 DFQATT and CDR2 SNEGSKA (reference sequence). The CDR3 contains 12 residues. V lost 3 bases, J lost 10 bases, and 13 bases lay in between.

This clonotype turned up a few times. The V and J genes are TRBV7-9 and TRBJ1-2, with TRBD1 as a possible D gene (6 bases). CDR3 length: 17 residues. Trimming stripped 1 base from V and 3 bases from J, with 18 bases between. Germline V CDR1 and CDR2: SEHNR, FQNEAQ (reference sequence). The CDR3 DNA reads TGTGCCAGCAGCTTAGGTCCGGGACACCAGAGCGACTATGGCTACACCTTC. Translated, it gives CASSLGPGHQSDYGYTF.

The chain is built from TRBV18 and TRBJ2-6; D is ambiguous. CDR1 KGHSH and CDR2 LQKENI come from the germline V gene. The CDR3 length is 14 residues. With 2 bases removed from V and 4 bases from J, the gap between germline ends came to 6 bases. The DNA for the CDR3 is TGTGCCAGCTCACCAGGGGTAGGGGCCAACGTCCTGACTTTC. It specifies CASSPGVGANVLTF. Full variable domain (missing parts from reference TRBV18 and TRBJ2-6): NAGVMQNPRHLVRRRGQEARLRCSPMKGHSHVYWYRQLPEEGLKFMVYLQKENIIDESGMPKERFSAEFPKEGPSILRIQQVVRGDSAAYFCASSPGVGANVLTFGAGSRLTVL.

The rearrangement links TRBV28 to TRBJ1-5; D remains ambiguous. This CDR3 is 13 amino acids long. The V and J ends lost 7 bases and 1 base respectively, with 8 bases between them. Germline values: CDR1 MDHEN, CDR2 SYDVKM. The CDR3 sequence is CASNSGSNQPQHF. In nucleotides, the CDR3 is TGTGCCAGCAATTCCGGGAGCAATCAGCCCCAGCATTTT.

V gene TRBV10-1 combines with J gene TRBJ2-3; 7 bases match TRBD2. The CDR3 runs 15 residues. J was trimmed by 4 bases and V by 2 bases; bases with no gene match: 6. Germline loops: CDR1 WNHNN, CDR2 SYGVQD (reference sequence). Written as DNA, the CDR3 is TGCGCCAGCAGTGAGGATTTCGCGGGGGCAGATACGCAGTATTTT. Protein sequence: CASSEDFAGADTQYF.

The CDR3 DNA reads TGCAGTGCTAGAGATACTAGCGACTACGAGCAGTACTTC. Its protein is CSARDTSDYEQYF. The genes are TRBV20-1 and TRBJ2-7; TRBD2 matches at 7 bases. With 0 bases clipped from V and 3 bases from J, the junction kept 2 bases outside the gene matches. The CDR3 has 13 residues. Germline assignment: CDR1 DFQATT and CDR2 SNEGSKA (reference sequence).